This note documents a single T cell receptor (beta chain) sequence. As yet, its antigen is unknown. These data come from a study of shared clonotypes between healthy human individuals. Study-wide results and limits: Blood was the only sampled material, and tissue repertoires likely differ.

Amplification in unsorted PBMC replicate PCRs started from around 0.3 ug DNA, which equals some 29,000 T cell genomes. Clones were sequenced by immunoSEQ multiplex PCR, and TCRdb holds only the in-frame ones, with some missing. In the table there are roughly 95,000 clones, approximately 51% of which are singletons. This TCR was recovered from a woman in her 40s in good health. Some clones in this sample may be carry-over from other donors' samples. The sequenced material came from PBMCs.

The CDR3 coding sequence is TGCGCCAGCAGCTTGGGCGCGGGAGTCAATGAGCAGTTCTTC. Amino acids: CASSLGAGVNEQFF. This chain uses TRBV5-1 with TRBJ2-1; 7 positions match TRBD2. Per the germline V gene, CDR1 is SGHRS and CDR2 is YFSETQ. The CDR3 is 14 amino acids. Unmatched junction bases numbered 3, after V lost 0 bases and J lost 6 bases.